This T cell receptor (beta chain) emerged from a study of CD8+CD57+ T cells in acquired aplastic anemia. In the study overall: Across the sorted CD4+ and CD8+ cells, DNA amounts averaged approximately 3.1 ug.

Only a few counts were recorded for this clonotype. Its target is unknown. Given a much more abundant clone one base away, this may be a read error. Genomic DNA served as template for TCR beta VDJ and CDR3 profiling. TCRdb passed the reads through MiXCR, listing each CDR3 protein once. The table records about 160,000 distinct CDR3 sequences, 45% to 50% of them present only once. Whoever was chosen for sequencing had shown CD8+CD57+ cell expansion by flow cytometry. The CDR3 has 14 residues. V was pared by 4 bases and J by 4 bases, with 14 bases between. Regarding the study as a whole: It was found that approximately 29 CD8+ CDR3 sequences were shared between patients and controls. Patients and controls were not found to differ significantly in CD8+ Simpson's diversity.

The clonotype originates from a human donor with aplastic anemia. Sequencing was performed on sorted CD4+, CD8+, or CD8+CD57+ T cells (not recorded which) from PBMCs. This chain uses TRBV12-3 or TRBV12-4 with TRBJ2-7, with D maybe TRBD1 (6 bases). In DNA form, the CDR3 reads TGTGCCAGCAGTTGGACAGTGGTACGATACGAGCAGTACTTC. As protein: CASSWTVVRYEQYF.